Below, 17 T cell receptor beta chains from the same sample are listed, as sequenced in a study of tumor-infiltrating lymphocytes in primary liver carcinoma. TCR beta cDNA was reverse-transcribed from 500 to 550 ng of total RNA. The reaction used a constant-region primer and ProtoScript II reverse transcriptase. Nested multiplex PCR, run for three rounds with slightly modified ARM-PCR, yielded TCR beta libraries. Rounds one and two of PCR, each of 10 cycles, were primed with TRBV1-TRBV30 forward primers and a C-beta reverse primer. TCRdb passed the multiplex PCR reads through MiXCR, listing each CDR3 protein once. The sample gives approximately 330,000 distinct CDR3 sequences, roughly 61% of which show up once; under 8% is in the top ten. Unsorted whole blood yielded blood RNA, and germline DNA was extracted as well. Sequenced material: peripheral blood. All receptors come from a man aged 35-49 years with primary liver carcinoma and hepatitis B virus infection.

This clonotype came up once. CDR3 bases: TGTGCCAGCAGGGGGGGGGGTCGCAGCCAGCCCCAGCATTTT. Translated, it gives CASRGGGRSQPQHF. V gene TRBV6-5 combines with J gene TRBJ1-5, with D possibly being TRBD1 (5 bases). The CDR3 spans 14 residues. The V end was cut by 6 bases, the J end by 7 bases, with 16 bases between. Germline values: CDR1 MNHEY, CDR2 SVGAGI.

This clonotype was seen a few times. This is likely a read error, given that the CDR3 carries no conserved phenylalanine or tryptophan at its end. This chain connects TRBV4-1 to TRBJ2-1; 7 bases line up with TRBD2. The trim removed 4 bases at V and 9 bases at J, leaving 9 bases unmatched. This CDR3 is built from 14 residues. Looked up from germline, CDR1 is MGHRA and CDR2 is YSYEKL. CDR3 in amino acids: CASSRGGSSVEQFS. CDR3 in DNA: TGCGCCAGCAGCCGGGGCGGGAGTTCAGTTGAGCAGTTCTCC.

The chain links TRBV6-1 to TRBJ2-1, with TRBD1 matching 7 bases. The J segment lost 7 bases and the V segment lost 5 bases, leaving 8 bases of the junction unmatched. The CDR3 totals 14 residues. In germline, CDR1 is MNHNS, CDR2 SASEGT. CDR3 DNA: TGTGCCAGCAGTATTACAGGGGATTCTAATGAGCAGTTCTTC. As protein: CASSITGDSNEQFF.

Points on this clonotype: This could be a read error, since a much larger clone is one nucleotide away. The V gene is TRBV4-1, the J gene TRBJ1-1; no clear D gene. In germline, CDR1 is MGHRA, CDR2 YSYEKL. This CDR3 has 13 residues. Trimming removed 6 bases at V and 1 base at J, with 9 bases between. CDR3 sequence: CASRHAWNTEAFF. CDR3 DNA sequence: TGCGCCAGCAGGCACGCCTGGAACACTGAAGCTTTCTTT.

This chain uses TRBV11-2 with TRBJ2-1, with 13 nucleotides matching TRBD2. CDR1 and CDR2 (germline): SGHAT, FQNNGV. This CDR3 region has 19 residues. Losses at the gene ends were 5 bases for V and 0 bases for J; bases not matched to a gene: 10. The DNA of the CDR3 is TGTGCCAGCAGCCTTTCCGGGACTAGCGGGACAAGCTCCTACAATGAGCAGTTCTTC. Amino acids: CASSLSGTSGTSSYNEQFF.

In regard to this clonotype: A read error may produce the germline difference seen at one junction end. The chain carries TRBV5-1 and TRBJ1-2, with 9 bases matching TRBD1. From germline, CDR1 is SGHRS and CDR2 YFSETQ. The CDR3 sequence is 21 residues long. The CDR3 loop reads CASSLVRGQGFVGPKDYCYTF. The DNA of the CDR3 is TGCGCCAGCAGCTTGGTCCGGGGACAGGGTTTTGTCGGCCCGAAAGACTATTGCTACACCTTC. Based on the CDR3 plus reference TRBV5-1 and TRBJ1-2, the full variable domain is KAGVTQTPRYLIKTRGQQVTLSCSPISGHRSVSWYQQTPGQGLQFLFEYFSETQRNKGNFPGRFSGRQFSNSRSEMNVSTLELGDSALYLCASSLVRGQGFVGPKDYCYTFGSGTRLTVV.

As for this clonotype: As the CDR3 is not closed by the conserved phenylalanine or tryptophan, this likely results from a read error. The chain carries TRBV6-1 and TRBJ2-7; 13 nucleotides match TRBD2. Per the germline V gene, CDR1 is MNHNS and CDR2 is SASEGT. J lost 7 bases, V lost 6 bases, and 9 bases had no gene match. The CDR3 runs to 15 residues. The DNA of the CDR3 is TGTGCCAGCAGATCTAGGGGACTAGCGGGGTATGAGCAGTACCTC. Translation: CASRSRGLAGYEQYL.

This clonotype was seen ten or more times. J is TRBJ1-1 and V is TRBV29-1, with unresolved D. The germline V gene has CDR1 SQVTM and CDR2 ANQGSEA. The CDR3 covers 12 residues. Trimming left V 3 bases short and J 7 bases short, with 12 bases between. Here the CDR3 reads CSVDLADYEAFF. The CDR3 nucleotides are TGCAGCGTTGATTTGGCAGACTATGAAGCTTTCTTT.

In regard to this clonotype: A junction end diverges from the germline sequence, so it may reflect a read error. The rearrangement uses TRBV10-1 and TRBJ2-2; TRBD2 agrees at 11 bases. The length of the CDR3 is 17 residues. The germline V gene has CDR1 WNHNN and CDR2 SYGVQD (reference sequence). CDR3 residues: CASSDGTSGYSTGEPFF. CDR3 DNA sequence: TGCGCCAGCAGTGACGGGACTAGCGGCTATAGCACCGGGGAGCCGTTTTTT.

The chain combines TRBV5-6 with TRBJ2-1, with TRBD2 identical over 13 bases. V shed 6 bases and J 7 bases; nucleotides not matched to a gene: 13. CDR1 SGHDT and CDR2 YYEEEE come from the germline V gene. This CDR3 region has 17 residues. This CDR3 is CASNPRGLAGKGNEQFF. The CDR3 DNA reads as TGTGCCAGCAACCCGAGGGGACTAGCGGGAAAGGGGAATGAGCAGTTCTTC.

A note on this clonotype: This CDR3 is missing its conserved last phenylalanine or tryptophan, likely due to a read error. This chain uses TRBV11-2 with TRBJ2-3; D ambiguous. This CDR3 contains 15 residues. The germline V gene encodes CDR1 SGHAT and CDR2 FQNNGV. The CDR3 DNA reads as TGTGTCAGCAGCTTAAACGGTGGCCACGGTGATACGCAGTATTCT. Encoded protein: CVSSLNGGHGDTQYS.

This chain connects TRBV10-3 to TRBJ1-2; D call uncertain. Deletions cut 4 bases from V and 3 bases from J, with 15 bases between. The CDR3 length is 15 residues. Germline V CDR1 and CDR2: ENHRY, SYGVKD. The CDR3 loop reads CAISVEQTHHYGYTF. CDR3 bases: TGTGCCATCAGTGTGGAACAGACACACCACTATGGCTACACCTTC.

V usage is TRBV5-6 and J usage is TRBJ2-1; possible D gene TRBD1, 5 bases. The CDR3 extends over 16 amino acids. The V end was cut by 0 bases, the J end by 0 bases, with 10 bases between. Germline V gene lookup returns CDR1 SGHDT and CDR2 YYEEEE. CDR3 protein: CASSLEGLNSYNEQFF. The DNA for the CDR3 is TGTGCCAGCAGCTTGGAGGGGCTGAACTCCTACAATGAGCAGTTCTTC.

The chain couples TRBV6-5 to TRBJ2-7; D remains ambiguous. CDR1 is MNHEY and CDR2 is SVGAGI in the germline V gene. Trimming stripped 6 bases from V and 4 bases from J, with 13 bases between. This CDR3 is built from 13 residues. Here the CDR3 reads CASRYAASYEQYF. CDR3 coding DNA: TGTGCCAGCAGGTACGCCGCCTCATACGAGCAGTACTTC.

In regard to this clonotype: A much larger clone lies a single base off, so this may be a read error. The CDR3 spells CASSADGKHTDTQYF. CDR3 nucleotides: TGTGCCAGCAGCGCGGACGGAAAGCACACAGATACGCAGTATTTT. The rearrangement uses TRBV6-5 and TRBJ2-3; no reliable D call. CDR1 MNHEY and CDR2 SVGAGI come from the germline V gene. V lost 6 bases and J 2 bases, leaving 15 bases between the germline ends. This CDR3 is built from 15 residues.

The CDR3, as DNA: TGTGCCAGCAGGGGGCTGGCCTATGGCTACACCTTC. Amino acids: CASRGLAYGYTF. This sequence joins TRBV19 and TRBJ1-2; 8 bases are shared with TRBD1. Germline V gives CDR1 LNHDA, CDR2 SQIVND (reference sequence). The V segment lost 9 bases and the J segment 4 bases; nucleotides outside the gene matches: 4. This CDR3 has 12 residues.

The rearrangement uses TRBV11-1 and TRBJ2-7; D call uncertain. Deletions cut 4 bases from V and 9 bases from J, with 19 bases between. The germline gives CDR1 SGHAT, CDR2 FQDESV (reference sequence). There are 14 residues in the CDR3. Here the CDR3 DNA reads TGTGCCAGCAGCTCTTCGTTAGGCACCTGCGGGCAGTACTTC. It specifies CASSSSLGTCGQYF.